Listed below are T cell receptor beta chains from one sample, sequenced in a study of Tregs in tolerant kidney transplant recipients. Here immunoSEQ multiplex PCR was the method, and the copy in TCRdb shows in-frame clones only, minus some. The sample yields 14,000 to 15,000 clones, roughly 75% seen once. The source was Tregs from blood, collected before the transplant. Every receptor here comes from a human donor who received a combined kidney and bone marrow transplant. Both conserved end residues are part of each CDR3. D genes are given only for firm matches. Size is omitted from some rows. Given values are once, few, many or a class for expanded clones.

D: -; length: 13; J: TRBJ1-1; V: TRBV2; size: -; CDR3: CAGQVRWNTEAFF; DNA: TGTGCCGGCCAGGTCCGTTGGAACACTGAAGCTTTCTTT
D: -; length: 14; J: TRBJ1-1; V: TRBV7-9; size: -; CDR3: CASSSYGTITEAFF; DNA: TGTGCCAGCAGCTCGTATGGGACAATCACTGAAGCTTTCTTT
D: -; length: 16; J: TRBJ2-7; V: TRBV11-2; size: -; CDR3: CASSLDPSDSSYEQYF; DNA: TGTGCCAGCAGCTTAGATCCCAGCGACAGCTCCTACGAGCAGTACTTC
D: -; length: 13; J: TRBJ2-3; V: TRBV4-1; size: -; CDR3: CASSQLYGDTQYF; DNA: TGCGCCAGCAGCCAATTATACGGAGATACGCAGTATTTT
D: -; length: 14; J: TRBJ1-6; V: TRBV7-2; size: few; CDR3: CASSLGGLNSPLHF; DNA: TGTGCCAGCAGCTTAGGAGGGCTTAATTCACCCCTCCACTTT
D: TRBD1; length: 17; J: TRBJ1-2; V: TRBV7-9; size: -; CDR3: CASSLAPGQGALRGYTF; DNA: TGTGCCAGCAGCTTAGCCCCAGGACAGGGGGCTTTAAGGGGCTACACCTTC
D: TRBD2; length: 15; J: TRBJ2-7; V: TRBV28; size: -; CDR3: CASSLAGGARDEQYF; DNA: TGTGCCAGCAGTTTAGCGGGAGGTGCCCGGGACGAGCAGTACTTC
D: TRBD1; length: 16; J: TRBJ2-7; V: TRBV23-1; size: once; CDR3: CASSHHRQGREYEQYF; DNA: TGCGCCAGCAGTCACCACCGACAGGGCCGAGAGTACGAGCAGTACTTC
D: -; length: 15; J: TRBJ2-6; V: TRBV19; size: -; CDR3: CASSRGLSGANVLTF; DNA: TGTGCCAGTAGTCGCGGCCTCTCTGGGGCCAACGTCCTGACTTTC
D: TRBD1; length: 13; J: TRBJ1-1; V: TRBV5-1; size: -; CDR3: CASRGQGMSRAFF; DNA: TGCGCCAGTAGGGGGCAGGGAATGTCGAGGGCTTTCTTT
D: -; length: 15; J: TRBJ1-1; V: TRBV7-6; size: -; CDR3: CASSLVPRGNTEAFF; DNA: TGTGCCAGCAGCTTAGTTCCCAGGGGGAACACTGAAGCTTTCTTT
D: -; length: 16; J: TRBJ2-5; V: TRBV7-7; size: -; CDR3: CASSPYSQGVGETQYF; DNA: TGTGCCAGCAGCCCGTACTCTCAAGGGGTAGGCGAGACCCAGTACTTC
D: TRBD2; length: 16; J: TRBJ2-3; V: TRBV5-1; size: -; CDR3: CASSTGLAEGWDTQYF; DNA: TGCGCCAGCAGCACGGGACTAGCGGAAGGGTGGGATACGCAGTATTTT
D: -; length: 16; J: TRBJ1-5; V: TRBV7-2; size: few; CDR3: CASSLWAGAANQPQHF; DNA: TGTGCCAGCAGCTTATGGGCGGGCGCGGCCAATCAGCCCCAGCATTTT
D: -; length: 12; J: TRBJ2-7; V: TRBV7-2; size: few; CDR3: CASSLNNYEQYF; DNA: TGTGCCAGCAGCTTAAACAACTACGAGCAGTACTTC
D: TRBD1; length: 16; J: TRBJ1-1; V: TRBV5-6; size: -; CDR3: CASSLQGGNRFSEAFF; DNA: TGTGCCAGCAGCTTACAGGGGGGGAATAGGTTTAGTGAAGCTTTCTTT
D: -; length: 13; J: TRBJ1-1; V: TRBV30; size: few; CDR3: CAWSSQMNTEAFF; DNA: TGTGCCTGGAGTTCACAGATGAACACTGAAGCTTTCTTT
D: -; length: 16; J: TRBJ1-3; V: TRBV28; size: -; CDR3: CASIGTFKFAGNTIYF; DNA: TGTGCCAGCATTGGGACATTTAAGTTCGCTGGAAACACCATATATTTT
D: -; length: 13; J: TRBJ1-5; V: TRBV7-8; size: -; CDR3: CASSLRQGQPQHF; DNA: TGTGCCAGCAGCTTACGACAAGGCCAGCCCCAGCATTTT
D: TRBD1; length: 16; J: TRBJ1-3; V: TRBV5-1; size: -; CDR3: CASSAGQASSGNTIYF; DNA: TGCGCCAGCAGCGCGGGACAGGCGAGCTCTGGAAACACCATATATTTT
D: -; length: 16; J: TRBJ2-6; V: TRBV6-5; size: -; CDR3: CASSYSGGSGANVLTF; DNA: TGTGCCAGCAGTTACTCCGGGGGCTCTGGGGCCAACGTCCTGACTTTC
D: -; length: 13; J: TRBJ2-3; V: TRBV2; size: -; CDR3: CATKGGTTDTQYF; DNA: TGTGCCACTAAAGGAGGAACCACAGATACGCAGTATTTT
D: -; length: 13; J: TRBJ2-1; V: TRBV6-5; size: -; CDR3: CASSYSLYNEQFF; DNA: TGTGCCAGCAGTTACTCCCTATACAATGAGCAGTTCTTC
D: -; length: 14; J: TRBJ2-5; V: TRBV28; size: -; CDR3: CASSPADSQETQYF; DNA: TGTGCCAGCAGTCCCGCGGACAGCCAAGAGACCCAGTACTTC
D: TRBD1; length: 17; J: TRBJ1-1; V: TRBV7-8; size: -; CDR3: CASSLRTGLIMNTEAFF; DNA: TGTGCCAGCAGCTTGCGGACAGGGCTGATAATGAACACTGAAGCTTTCTTT
D: -; length: 14; J: TRBJ1-1; V: TRBV9; size: -; CDR3: CASSVGPGGAEAFF; DNA: TGTGCCAGCAGCGTAGGCCCGGGGGGCGCTGAAGCTTTCTTT
D: TRBD1; length: 15; J: TRBJ1-2; V: TRBV7-9; size: -; CDR3: CASSLVGTGDYGYTF; DNA: TGTGCCAGCAGCTTAGTCGGGACAGGGGACTATGGCTACACCTTC
D: -; length: 12; J: TRBJ1-1; V: TRBV2; size: -; CDR3: CASRGANTEAFF; DNA: TGTGCCAGCCGTGGCGCGAACACTGAAGCTTTCTTT
D: -; length: 12; J: TRBJ1-2; V: TRBV9; size: -; CDR3: CASTPRAEGYTF; DNA: TGTGCCAGCACCCCCCGCGCCGAGGGCTACACCTTC